This T cell receptor (beta chain) was sequenced during a study of blood T cell repertoires in COVID-19. About the research overall: Researchers got acute and convalescent COVID-19 samples from the United States, Italy and Spain. PBMCs, B-cell-depleted T cells, or T cells were the source of the cDNA or gDNA that made up the material.

Per the study methods: Nucleated cell number was recorded as an estimate derived from reference gene primer amplification. The data were produced by immunoSEQ multiplex PCR, yet TCRdb's version contains in-frame clones alone and is incomplete. V, J and clone size were drawn from that table, and D and trimming were deduced from the DNA. The sample holds approximately 60,000 clones, roughly 80% seen once. The Seattle patients joined while their infection was active and were tracked longitudinally afterward. The CDR3 extends over 15 amino acids. The ends were cut back, 4 bases at V and 5 bases at J, with 15 bases in the middle. Germline V gives CDR1 SGHNT, CDR2 YYREEE (reference sequence).

Material: peripheral blood. This TCR came from a man aged 60-69 years with COVID-19, enrolled during active disease. V and J are TRBV5-4 and TRBJ2-2; a weak D match, TRBD1 (6 bases). The DNA for the CDR3 is TGTGCCAGCAGCCCAAATCGGGACATGACCGGGGAGCTGTTTTTT. Translation: CASSPNRDMTGELFF.